In its sample, the clone carrying this T cell receptor beta chain was seen many times. Its antigen is currently unknown. This sample is drawn from a study of T-cell reconstitution after alpha-beta-depleted transplantation in children. The study, taken as a whole, reports: High day-60 TCRbeta diversity in some patients came from surviving recipient T cells and thymic progenitors. T-cell counts and diversity were attributed mostly to newly produced T cells one year after transplant. At around two months after transplant, the alpha-beta T cells were reportedly derived from several hundred expanded clones that came from non-depleted graft cells.

Preparing the TCRbeta library involved the use of unique molecular identifiers. One entry per CDR3 protein, called by TCRdb with MiXCR from the PCR reads. This table holds tens of thousands of distinct CDR3 sequences, 4.9% found once. Germline lookup yields CDR1 SGHAT and CDR2 FQNNGV. CDR3 length: 16 amino acids. V was trimmed by 3 bases and J by 4 bases, leaving 18 bases between them. This chain uses TRBV11-2 with TRBJ2-5; D assignment may be TRBD1 or TRBD2 (5 bases each). The specimen comprised PBMCs, mostly from graft donor cells, sampled 180 days after TCRalphabeta/CD19-depleted stem cell transplant. The TCR sequence derives from a boy younger than two who had a stem cell transplant for acute myeloid leukemia, so the T cells may come from the graft donor. As DNA, the CDR3 is TGTGCCAGCAGCTTGTATGGTAGAGGGGTACGAGAGACCCAGTACTTC. Amino acid sequence: CASSLYGRGVRETQYF.